This paragraph reports one T cell receptor (beta chain). This CDR3 is built from 15 residues. Trimming took 4 bases from V and 4 from J, leaving 13 bases between them. CDR1 SNHLY and CDR2 FYNNEI come from the germline V gene. The entry originates in a study of blood T cell repertoires in COVID-19. Study context: The study drew acute and convalescent COVID-19 samples from the United States, Italy and Spain. PBMCs, B-cell-depleted T cells, or T cells provided the cDNA or gDNA that made up the material.

Here immunoSEQ multiplex PCR was the method, and the copy in TCRdb shows in-frame clones only, minus some. The sample lists approximately 80,000 clones; approximately 82% were seen once. The chain recombines TRBV2 with TRBJ2-2; D is uncertain. The clonotype originates from a woman in her 70s with acute or convalescent COVID-19. The sample was peripheral blood. CDR3 DNA: TGTGCCAGCAGTGCCGGGTCCGTCTTCACCGGGGAGCTGTTTTTT. Translation: CASSAGSVFTGELFF.